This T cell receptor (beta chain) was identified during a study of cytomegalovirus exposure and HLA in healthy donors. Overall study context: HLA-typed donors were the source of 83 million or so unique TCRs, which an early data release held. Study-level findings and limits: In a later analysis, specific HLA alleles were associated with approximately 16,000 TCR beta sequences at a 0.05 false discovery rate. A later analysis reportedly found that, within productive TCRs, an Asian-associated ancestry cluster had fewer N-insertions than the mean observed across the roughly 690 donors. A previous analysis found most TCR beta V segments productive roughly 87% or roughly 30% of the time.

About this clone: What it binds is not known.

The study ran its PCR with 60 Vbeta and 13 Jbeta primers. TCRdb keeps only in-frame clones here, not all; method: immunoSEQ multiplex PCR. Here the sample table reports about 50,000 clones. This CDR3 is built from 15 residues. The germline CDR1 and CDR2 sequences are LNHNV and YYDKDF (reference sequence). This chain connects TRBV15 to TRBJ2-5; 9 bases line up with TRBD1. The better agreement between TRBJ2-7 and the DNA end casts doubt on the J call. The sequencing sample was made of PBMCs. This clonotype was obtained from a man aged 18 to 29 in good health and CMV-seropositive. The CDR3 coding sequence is TGTGCCACCAGCAGGGGACAGGGAGTAATAAACGAGCAGTACTTC. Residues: CATSRGQGVINEQYF.